This TCR beta chain emerged from a study of beta chain features in type 1 diabetes. Study-wide findings and caveats: Type 1 diabetes patients had moderately but significantly shorter TCRB CDR3s in all four CD4+ subsets.

Investigators reverse transcribed all isolated RNA, so they sequenced expressed TCRB transcripts. The average output of naive, central memory and regulatory T cell samples was several million reads. The table came from immunoSEQ multiplex PCR; TCRdb's copy has only in-frame clones and leaves some out. The table shows some 240,000 clones, with roughly 17% occurring only once. CD45RO/CCR7/CD25/CD127/CD95/CD27 staining was used to isolate CD4+ naive, central memory, regulatory and stem cell-like memory cells by sorting. The CDR3 covers 14 residues. Germline CDR1 is SGHVS and CDR2 is FNYEAQ. V lost 5 bases, J lost 2 bases, and 10 bases lay in between. With respect to this clone: Its target is unknown.

The sequencing sample was made of naive CD4+ T cells from blood. The receptor's source is a man between 25 and 39 years old with type 1 diabetes. This rearrangement joins TRBV7-6 to TRBJ1-5; D gene unclear. CDR3 loop: CASSVDGGNQPQHF. In DNA, the CDR3 is TGTGCCAGCAGCGTAGATGGTGGCAATCAGCCCCAGCATTTT.